Listed below are T cell receptor beta chains from one sample, sequenced in a study of radiation and T cells in renal cell carcinoma. Profiled with immunoSEQ multiplex PCR; TCRdb holds only in-frame clones, not every one. The sample lists approximately 94,000 clones, approximately 83% occurring once. The sample was blood, taken from a patient whose treatment included radiotherapy and nephrectomy. These receptors all come from a man between 60 and 70 years old with renal cell carcinoma. CDR3s include the opening cysteine and the closing phenylalanine or tryptophan. A D gene is named only where the DNA matches it firmly. Rows give clone size only sometimes, using once, few, many, or a class for an expanded clone.

D	V	size	J	CDR3	DNA
-	TRBV30	once	TRBJ1-3	CAWTRGFRNTIYF	TGTGCCTGGACTCGAGGGTTCAGAAACACCATATATTTT
TRBD2	TRBV28	few	TRBJ2-3	CASSLERGGPSTQYF	TGTGCCAGCAGTTTAGAGCGGGGAGGGCCAAGTACGCAGTATTTT
-	TRBV6-1	-	TRBJ2-7	CASSGGINGDF	TGTGCCAGCAGTGGCGGCATCAACGGGGACTTC
-	TRBV27	-	TRBJ2-7	CASSLVRESYEQYF	TGTGCCAGCAGTTTAGTAAGAGAGAGCTACGAGCAGTACTTC
TRBD1	TRBV6-1	-	TRBJ2-1	CASREQGANEQFF	TGTGCCAGCAGGGAACAGGGGGCGAATGAGCAGTTCTTC
-	TRBV7-2	-	TRBJ2-5	CASRNLQGQETQYF	TGTGCCAGCAGAAACCTACAGGGCCAAGAGACCCAGTACTTC
TRBD2	TRBV10-3	-	TRBJ2-7	CAISGPSGLAGSYEQYF	TGTGCCATCAGTGGGCCTTCAGGGCTAGCGGGTTCCTACGAGCAGTACTTC
-	TRBV28	once	TRBJ2-7	CASSSQGPSYEQYF	TGTGCCAGCAGTTCCCAGGGTCCTTCCTACGAGCAGTACTTC
-	TRBV7-2	-	TRBJ1-5	CASSSEGGSNQPQHF	TGTGCCAGCAGCTCCGAGGGGGGGAGCAATCAGCCCCAGCATTTT
-	TRBV5-1	-	TRBJ2-2	CASSLDGTHTGELFF	TGCGCCAGCAGCCTAGATGGGACCCACACCGGGGAGCTGTTTTTT
TRBD1	TRBV19	-	TRBJ2-4	CASSIDRDGIQYF	TGTGCCAGTAGTATCGACAGGGATGGGATTCAGTACTTC
-	TRBV7-9	-	TRBJ2-3	CASSPKGPDTQYF	TGTGCCAGCAGCCCAAAGGGCCCAGATACGCAGTATTTT
TRBD2	TRBV29-1	-	TRBJ2-2	CSVEELAGGGELFF	TGCAGCGTTGAAGAACTAGCGGGAGGGGGGGAGCTGTTTTTT
TRBD2	TRBV5-6	-	TRBJ2-3	CASSWGGRSGSWTDTQYF	TGTGCCAGCAGCTGGGGGGGTCGTAGCGGGAGTTGGACAGATACGCAGTATTTT
-	TRBV7-9	-	TRBJ1-2	CASSFPGDGYTF	TGTGCCAGCAGCTTTCCAGGGGATGGCTACACCTTC
-	TRBV4-1	-	TRBJ2-1	CASSQEGGSYNEQFF	TGCGCCAGCAGCCAAGAGGGGGGTTCCTACAATGAGCAGTTCTTC
-	TRBV15	-	TRBJ1-5	CATSRDPGETQHF	TGTGCCACCAGCAGAGACCCCGGGGAGACCCAGCATTTT
-	TRBV5-6	-	TRBJ2-6	CASSLAPAGSGANVLTF	TGTGCCAGCAGCTTGGCCCCGGCCGGGAGTGGGGCCAACGTCCTGACTTTC
TRBD2	TRBV5-1	few	TRBJ2-5	CASSPGRDQETQYF	TGCGCCAGCAGCCCGGGGAGGGACCAAGAGACCCAGTACTTC
-	TRBV4-1	few	TRBJ1-5	CASSQDAPGNQPQHF	TGCGCCAGCAGCCAAGATGCGCCAGGCAATCAGCCCCAGCATTTT
TRBD2	TRBV4-3	-	TRBJ2-3	CASSQDYGSGRVDTQYF	TGCGCCAGCAGCCAAGATTACGGTAGCGGGAGAGTGGATACGCAGTATTTT